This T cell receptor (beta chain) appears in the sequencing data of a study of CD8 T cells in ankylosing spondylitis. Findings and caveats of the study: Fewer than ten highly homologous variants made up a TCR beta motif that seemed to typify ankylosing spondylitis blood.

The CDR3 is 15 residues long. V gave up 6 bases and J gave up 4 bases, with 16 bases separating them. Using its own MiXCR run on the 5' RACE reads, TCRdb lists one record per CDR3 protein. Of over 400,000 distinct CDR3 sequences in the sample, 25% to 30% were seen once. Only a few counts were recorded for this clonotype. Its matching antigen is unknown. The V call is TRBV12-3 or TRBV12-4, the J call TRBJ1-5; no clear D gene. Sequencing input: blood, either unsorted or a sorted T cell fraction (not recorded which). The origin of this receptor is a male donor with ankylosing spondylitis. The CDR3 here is CASRLRSDANQPQHF. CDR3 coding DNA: TGTGCCAGCAGGCTTAGATCCGACGCGAATCAGCCCCAGCATTTT.